The source of this T cell receptor beta chain is a study of Ad26.COV2.S vaccination and SARS-CoV-2 variants. Study results and caveats: Overall T cell responses may have been underestimated by the analyses of TCR breadth and depth.

Turning to this clone: Its specificity is unknown.

As to treatment: 19 received Ad26.COV2.S at low or high dose, single or two shots; about 5 received placebo; per-sample allocation not given. Sampling was performed 63 days after the first vaccine or placebo injection. Aged 18-55 years, donor was enrolled in Boston in about 2020. Built on an Ad26 vector, the vaccine expressed Wuhan-strain SARS-CoV-2 spike. The table came from immunoSEQ multiplex PCR; TCRdb's copy has only in-frame clones and leaves some out. This table holds approximately 350,000 clones, roughly 91% found once. CDR3 length: 13 amino acids. The V and J ends lost 4 bases and 2 bases respectively, with 9 bases between them.

The rearrangement joins TRBV12-3 or TRBV12-4 to TRBJ2-7, with D unresolved. The sequence came from a person between 18 and 65 years old who received the Ad26.COV2.S COVID-19 vaccine or a placebo. The sample in question was peripheral blood, obtained in a trial of Ad26.COV2.S vaccine versus placebo. For the CDR3, the DNA is TGTGCCAGCAGTTCCACGTACCCCTACGAGCAGTACTTC. Residues: CASSSTYPYEQYF.